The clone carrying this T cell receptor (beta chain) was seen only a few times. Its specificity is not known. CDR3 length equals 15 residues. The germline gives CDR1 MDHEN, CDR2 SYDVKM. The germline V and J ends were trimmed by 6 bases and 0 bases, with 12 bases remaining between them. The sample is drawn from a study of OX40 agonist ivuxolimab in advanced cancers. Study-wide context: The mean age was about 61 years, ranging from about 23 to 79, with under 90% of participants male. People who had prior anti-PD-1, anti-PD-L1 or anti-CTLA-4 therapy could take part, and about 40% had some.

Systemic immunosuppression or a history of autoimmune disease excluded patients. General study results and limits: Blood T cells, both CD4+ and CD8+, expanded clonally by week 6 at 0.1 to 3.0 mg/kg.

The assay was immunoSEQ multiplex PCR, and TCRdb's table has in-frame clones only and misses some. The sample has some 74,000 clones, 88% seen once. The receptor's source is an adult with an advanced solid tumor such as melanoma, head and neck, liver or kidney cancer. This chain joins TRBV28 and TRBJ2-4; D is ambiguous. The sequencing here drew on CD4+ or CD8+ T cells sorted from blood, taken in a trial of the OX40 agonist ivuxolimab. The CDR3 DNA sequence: TGTGCCAGCAGAGAAGAGAACCCAGCCAAAAACATTCAGTACTTC. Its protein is CASREENPAKNIQYF.